The table lists the clone carrying this T cell receptor (beta chain) with a few counts. The data derive from a study of blood T cell repertoires in COVID-19. Some clones are missing from TCRdb's copy, which holds only in-frame ones; the method was immunoSEQ multiplex PCR. The sample consists of about 200,000 clones, around 88% of them appearing once. The CDR3 is 14 residues long. In germline, CDR1 is MGHDK, CDR2 SYGVNS. The germline V and J ends were trimmed by 1 base and 2 bases, with 9 bases remaining between them. Cohorts were assigned according to the clinical history that participants reported. This TCR derives from a man in his forties or fifties with acute COVID-19. The rearrangement joins TRBV25-1 to TRBJ2-7; D is possibly TRBD2 (5 bases). Sequenced: PBMCs or T cells enriched from blood (not recorded which). This CDR3 reads CASSESGRTYEQYF. The CDR3 DNA sequence: TGTGCCAGCAGTGAATCGGGGAGAACCTACGAGCAGTACTTC.